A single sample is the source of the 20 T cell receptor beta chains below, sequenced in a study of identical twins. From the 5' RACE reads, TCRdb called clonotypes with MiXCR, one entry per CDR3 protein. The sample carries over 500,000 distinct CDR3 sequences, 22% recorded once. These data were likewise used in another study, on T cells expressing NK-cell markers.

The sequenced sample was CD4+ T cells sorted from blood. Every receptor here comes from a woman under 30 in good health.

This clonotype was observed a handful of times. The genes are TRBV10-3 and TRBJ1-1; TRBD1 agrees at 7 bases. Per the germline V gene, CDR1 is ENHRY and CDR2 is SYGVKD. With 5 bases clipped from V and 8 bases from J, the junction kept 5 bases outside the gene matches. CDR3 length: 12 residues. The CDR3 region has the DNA TGTGCCATCAGTCAGGGGGAGATGGAAGCTTTCTTT. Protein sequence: CAISQGEMEAFF.

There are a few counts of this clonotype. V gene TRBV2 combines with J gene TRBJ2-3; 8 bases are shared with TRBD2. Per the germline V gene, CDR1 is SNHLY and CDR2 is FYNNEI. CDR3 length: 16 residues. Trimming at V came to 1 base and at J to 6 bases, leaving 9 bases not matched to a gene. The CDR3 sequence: CASSEEAGGGRDTQYF. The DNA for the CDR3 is TGTGCCAGCAGTGAAGAGGCCGGGGGGGGCCGGGATACGCAGTATTTT.

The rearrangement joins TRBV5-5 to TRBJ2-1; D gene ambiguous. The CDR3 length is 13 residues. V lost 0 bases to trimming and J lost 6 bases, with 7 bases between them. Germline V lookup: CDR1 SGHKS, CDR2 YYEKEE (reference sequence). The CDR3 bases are TGTGCCAGCAGCTTGGTACGGGCCAATGAGCAGTTCTTC. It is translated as CASSLVRANEQFF.

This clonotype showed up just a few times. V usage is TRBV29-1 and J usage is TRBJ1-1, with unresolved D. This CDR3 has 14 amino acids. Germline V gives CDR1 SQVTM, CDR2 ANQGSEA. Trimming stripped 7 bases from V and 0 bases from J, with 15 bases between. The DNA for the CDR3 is TGCAGCGGGTTGTCTTTCTCCATGAACACTGAAGCTTTCTTT. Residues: CSGLSFSMNTEAFF.

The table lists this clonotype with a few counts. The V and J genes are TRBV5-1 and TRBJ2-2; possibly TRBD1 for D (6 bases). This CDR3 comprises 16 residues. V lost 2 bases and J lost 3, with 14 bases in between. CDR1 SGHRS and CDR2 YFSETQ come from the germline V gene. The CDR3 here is CASSLSWDTDTGELFF. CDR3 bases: TGCGCCAGCAGCTTATCATGGGACACCGACACCGGGGAGCTGTTTTTT.

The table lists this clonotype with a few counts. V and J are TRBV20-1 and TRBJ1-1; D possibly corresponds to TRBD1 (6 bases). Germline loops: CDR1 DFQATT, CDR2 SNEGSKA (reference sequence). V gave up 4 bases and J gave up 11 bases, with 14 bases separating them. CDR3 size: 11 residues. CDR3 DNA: TGCAGTGCTATGGAGCAGGGGATTGCTTTCTTT. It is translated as CSAMEQGIAFF.

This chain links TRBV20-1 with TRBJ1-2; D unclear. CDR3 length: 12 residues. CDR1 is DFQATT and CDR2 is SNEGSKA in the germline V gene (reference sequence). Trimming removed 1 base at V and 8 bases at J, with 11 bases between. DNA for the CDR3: TGCAGTGCTAGAGGTCACCTAGGGGGCTACACCTTC. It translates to CSARGHLGGYTF.

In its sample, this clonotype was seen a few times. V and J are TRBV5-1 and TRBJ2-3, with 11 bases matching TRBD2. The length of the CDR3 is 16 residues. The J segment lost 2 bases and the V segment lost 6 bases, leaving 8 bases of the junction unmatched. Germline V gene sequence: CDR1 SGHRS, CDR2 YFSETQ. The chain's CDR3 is CASNKGTSGNTDTQYF. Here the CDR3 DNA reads TGCGCCAGCAACAAAGGGACTAGCGGAAACACAGATACGCAGTATTTT. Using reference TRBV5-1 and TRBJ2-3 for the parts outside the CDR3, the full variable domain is KAGVTQTPRYLIKTRGQQVTLSCSPISGHRSVSWYQQTPGQGLQFLFEYFSETQRNKGNFPGRFSGRQFSNSRSEMNVSTLELGDSALYLCASNKGTSGNTDTQYFGPGTRLTVL.

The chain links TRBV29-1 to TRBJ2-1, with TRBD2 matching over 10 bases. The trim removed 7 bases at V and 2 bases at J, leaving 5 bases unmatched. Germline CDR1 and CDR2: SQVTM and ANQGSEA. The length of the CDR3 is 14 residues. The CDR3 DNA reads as TGCAGCGCCCTAGCGGGAGACACCTACAATGAGCAGTTCTTC. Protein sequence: CSALAGDTYNEQFF.

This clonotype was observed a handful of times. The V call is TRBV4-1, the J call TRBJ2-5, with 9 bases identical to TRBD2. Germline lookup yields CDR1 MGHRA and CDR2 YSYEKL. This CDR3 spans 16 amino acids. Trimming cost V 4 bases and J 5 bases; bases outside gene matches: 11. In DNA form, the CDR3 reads TGCGCCAGCAGCCGGTTAGCGGGGGTCAGTGTTGAGACCCAGTACTTC. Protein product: CASSRLAGVSVETQYF.

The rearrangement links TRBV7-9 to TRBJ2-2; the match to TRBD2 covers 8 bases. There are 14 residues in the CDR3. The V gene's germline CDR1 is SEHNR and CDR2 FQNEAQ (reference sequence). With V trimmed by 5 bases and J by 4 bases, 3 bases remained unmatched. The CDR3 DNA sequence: TGTGCCAGCAGCCAGACTAGCGTCACCGGGGAGCTGTTTTTT. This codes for CASSQTSVTGELFF.

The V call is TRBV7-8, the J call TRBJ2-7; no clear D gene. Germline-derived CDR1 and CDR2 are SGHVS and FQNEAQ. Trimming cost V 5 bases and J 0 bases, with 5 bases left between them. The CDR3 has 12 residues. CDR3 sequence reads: CASSVPSYEQYF. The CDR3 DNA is TGTGCCAGCAGCGTCCCCTCCTACGAGCAGTACTTC.

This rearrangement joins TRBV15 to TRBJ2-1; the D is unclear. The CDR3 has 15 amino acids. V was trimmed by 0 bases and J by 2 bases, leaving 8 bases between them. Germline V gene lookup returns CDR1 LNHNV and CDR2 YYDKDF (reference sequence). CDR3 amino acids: CATSRDSVAYNEQFF. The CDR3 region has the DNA TGTGCCACCAGCAGAGATAGTGTGGCCTACAATGAGCAGTTCTTC.

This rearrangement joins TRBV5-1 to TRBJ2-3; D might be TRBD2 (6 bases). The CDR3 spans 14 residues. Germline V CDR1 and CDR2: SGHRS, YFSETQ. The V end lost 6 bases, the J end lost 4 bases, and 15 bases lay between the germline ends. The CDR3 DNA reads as TGCGCCAGCAACCAGGGAGGAGACGCAGATACGCAGTATTTT. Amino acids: CASNQGGDADTQYF.

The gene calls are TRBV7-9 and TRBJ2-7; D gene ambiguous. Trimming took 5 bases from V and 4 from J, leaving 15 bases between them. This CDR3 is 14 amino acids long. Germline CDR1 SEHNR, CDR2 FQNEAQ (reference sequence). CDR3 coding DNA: TGTGCCAGCAGCCTAACCGGAAGCGCATACGAGCAGTACTTC. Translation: CASSLTGSAYEQYF.

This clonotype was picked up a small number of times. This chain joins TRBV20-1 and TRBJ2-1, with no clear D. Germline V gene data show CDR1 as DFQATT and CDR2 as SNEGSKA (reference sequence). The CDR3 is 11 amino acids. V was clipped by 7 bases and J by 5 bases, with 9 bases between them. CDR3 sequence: CSGQLNNEQFF. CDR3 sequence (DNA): TGCAGTGGGCAGCTCAACAATGAGCAGTTCTTC.

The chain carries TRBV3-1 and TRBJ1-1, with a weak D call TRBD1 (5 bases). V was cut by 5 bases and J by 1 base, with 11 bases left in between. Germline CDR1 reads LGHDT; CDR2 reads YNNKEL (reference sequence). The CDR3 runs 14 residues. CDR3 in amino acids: CASSDGTGNTEAFF. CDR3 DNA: TGTGCCAGCAGCGACGGGACGGGGAACACTGAAGCTTTCTTT.

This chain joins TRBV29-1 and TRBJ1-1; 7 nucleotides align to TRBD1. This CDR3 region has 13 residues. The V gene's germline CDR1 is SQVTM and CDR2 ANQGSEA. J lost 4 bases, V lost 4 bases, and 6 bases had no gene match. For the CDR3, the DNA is TGCAGCGTTGGAGACAGGGCTGGCACTGAAGCTTTCTTT. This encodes CSVGDRAGTEAFF.

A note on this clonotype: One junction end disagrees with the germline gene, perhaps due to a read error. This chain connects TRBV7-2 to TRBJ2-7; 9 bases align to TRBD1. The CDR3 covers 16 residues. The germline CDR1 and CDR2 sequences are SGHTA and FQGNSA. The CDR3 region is CASGLFGGTGLDEQYF. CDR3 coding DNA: TGTGCCAGCGGCTTATTTGGCGGGACAGGGCTTGACGAGCAGTACTTC.

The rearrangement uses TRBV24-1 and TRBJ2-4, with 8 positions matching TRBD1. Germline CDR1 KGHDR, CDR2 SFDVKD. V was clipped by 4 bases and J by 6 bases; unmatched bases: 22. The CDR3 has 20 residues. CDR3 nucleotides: TGTGCCACCAGTGAGAGCCCCCTTACAGGGGGGAATAGTGCGGGAAACATTCAGTACTTC. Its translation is CATSESPLTGGNSAGNIQYF.